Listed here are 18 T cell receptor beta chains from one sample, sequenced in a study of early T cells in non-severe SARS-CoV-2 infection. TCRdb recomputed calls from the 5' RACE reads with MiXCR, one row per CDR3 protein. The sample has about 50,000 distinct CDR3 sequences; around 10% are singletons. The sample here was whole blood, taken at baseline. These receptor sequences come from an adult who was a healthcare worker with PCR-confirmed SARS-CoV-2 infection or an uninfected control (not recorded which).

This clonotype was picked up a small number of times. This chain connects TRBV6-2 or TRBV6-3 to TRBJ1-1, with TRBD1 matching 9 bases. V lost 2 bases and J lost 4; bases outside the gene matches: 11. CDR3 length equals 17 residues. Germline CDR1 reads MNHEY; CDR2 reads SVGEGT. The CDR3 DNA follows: TGTGCCAGCAGTTACAATGAGGGACAGGGATCGGGCACTGAAGCTTTCTTT. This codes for CASSYNEGQGSGTEAFF.

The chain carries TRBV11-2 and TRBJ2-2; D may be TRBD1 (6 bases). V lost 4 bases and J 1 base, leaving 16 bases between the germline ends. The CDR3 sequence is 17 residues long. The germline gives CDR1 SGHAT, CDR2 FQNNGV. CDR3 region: CASSYNPDRRNTGELFF. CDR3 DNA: TGTGCCAGCAGCTACAACCCCGACAGGAGGAACACCGGGGAGCTGTTTTTT.

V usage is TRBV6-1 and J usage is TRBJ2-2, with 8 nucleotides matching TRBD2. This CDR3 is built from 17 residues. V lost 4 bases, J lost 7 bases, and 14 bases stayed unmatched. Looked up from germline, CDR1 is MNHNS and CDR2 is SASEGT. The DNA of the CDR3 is TGTGCCAGCAGTGGGAACCTAAGCGGGGGTCGGAACGGGGAGCTGTTTTTT. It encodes CASSGNLSGGRNGELFF.

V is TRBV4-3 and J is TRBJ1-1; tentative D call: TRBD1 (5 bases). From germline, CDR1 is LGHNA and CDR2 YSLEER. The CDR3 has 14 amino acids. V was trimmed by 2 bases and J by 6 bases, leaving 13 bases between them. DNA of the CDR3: TGCGCCAGCAGCCAAATTGGCAGGGACGCTGAAGCTTTCTTT. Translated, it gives CASSQIGRDAEAFF.

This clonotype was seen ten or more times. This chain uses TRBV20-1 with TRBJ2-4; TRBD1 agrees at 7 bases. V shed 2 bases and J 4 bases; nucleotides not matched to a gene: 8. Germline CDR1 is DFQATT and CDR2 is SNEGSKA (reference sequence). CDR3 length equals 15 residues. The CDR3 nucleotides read TGCAGTGCTAGAAGTTCCGGGACAGCAAAAAACATTCAGTACTTC. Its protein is CSARSSGTAKNIQYF.

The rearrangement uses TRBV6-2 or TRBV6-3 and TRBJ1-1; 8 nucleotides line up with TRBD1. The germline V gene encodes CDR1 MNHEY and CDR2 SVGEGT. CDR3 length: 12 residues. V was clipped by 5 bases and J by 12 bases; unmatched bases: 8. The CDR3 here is CASSTGQGWPFF. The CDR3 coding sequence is TGTGCCAGCAGTACCGGACAGGGATGGCCTTTCTTT.

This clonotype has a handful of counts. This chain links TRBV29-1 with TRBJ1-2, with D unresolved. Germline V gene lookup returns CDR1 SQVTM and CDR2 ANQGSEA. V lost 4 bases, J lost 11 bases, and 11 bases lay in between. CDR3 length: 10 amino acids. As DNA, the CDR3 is TGCAGCGTTGGAGCCGCGGAGTACACCTTC. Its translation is CSVGAAEYTF.

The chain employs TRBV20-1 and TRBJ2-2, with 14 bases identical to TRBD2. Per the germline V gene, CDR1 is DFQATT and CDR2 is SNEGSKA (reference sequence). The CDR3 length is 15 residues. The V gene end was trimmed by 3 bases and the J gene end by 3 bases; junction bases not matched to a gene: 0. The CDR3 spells CSARTSGRDTGELFF. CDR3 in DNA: TGCAGTGCTAGGACTAGCGGGAGGGACACCGGGGAGCTGTTTTTT.

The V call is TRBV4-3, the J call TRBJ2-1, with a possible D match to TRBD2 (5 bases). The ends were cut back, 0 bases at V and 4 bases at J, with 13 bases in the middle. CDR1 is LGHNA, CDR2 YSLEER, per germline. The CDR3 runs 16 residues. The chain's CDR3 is CASSQDVAGIYNEQFF. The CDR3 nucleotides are TGCGCCAGCAGCCAAGATGTCGCGGGCATTTACAATGAGCAGTTCTTC.

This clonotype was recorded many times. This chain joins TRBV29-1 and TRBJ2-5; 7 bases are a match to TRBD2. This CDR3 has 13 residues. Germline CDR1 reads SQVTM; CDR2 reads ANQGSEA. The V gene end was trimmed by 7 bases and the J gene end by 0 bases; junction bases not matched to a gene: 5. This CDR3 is CSGVGGDQETQYF. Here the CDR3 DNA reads TGCAGCGGAGTGGGGGGGGACCAAGAGACCCAGTACTTC.

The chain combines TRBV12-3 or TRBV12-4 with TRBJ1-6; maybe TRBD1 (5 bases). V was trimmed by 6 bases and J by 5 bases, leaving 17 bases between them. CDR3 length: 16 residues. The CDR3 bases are TGTGCCAGCAGGCCCCAGGGAGTTGGGAATAATTCACCCCTCCACTTT. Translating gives CASRPQGVGNNSPLHF.

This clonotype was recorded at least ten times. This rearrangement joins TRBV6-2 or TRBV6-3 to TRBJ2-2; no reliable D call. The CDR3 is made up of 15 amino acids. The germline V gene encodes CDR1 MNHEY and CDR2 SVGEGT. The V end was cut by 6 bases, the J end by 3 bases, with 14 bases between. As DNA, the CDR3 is TGTGCCAGCAGATATGGACGGTCGGACACCGGGGAGCTGTTTTTT. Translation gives CASRYGRSDTGELFF.

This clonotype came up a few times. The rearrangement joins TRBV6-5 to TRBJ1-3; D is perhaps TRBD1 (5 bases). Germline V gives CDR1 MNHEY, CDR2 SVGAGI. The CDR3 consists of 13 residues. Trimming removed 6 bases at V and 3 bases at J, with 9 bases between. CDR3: CASSRDLGNTIYF. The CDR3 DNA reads TGTGCCAGCAGCCGGGACCTTGGAAACACCATATATTTT.

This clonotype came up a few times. CDR3 DNA: TGTGCCAGTAGATCGAGGGGAAGCTCCTACGAGCAGTACTTC. It encodes CASRSRGSSYEQYF. J is TRBJ2-7 and V is TRBV19, with D perhaps assigned TRBD1 or TRBD2 (5 bases each). V gave up 6 bases and J gave up 0 bases, with 12 bases separating them. Per the germline V gene, CDR1 is LNHDA and CDR2 is SQIVND (reference sequence). The CDR3 is made up of 14 amino acids.

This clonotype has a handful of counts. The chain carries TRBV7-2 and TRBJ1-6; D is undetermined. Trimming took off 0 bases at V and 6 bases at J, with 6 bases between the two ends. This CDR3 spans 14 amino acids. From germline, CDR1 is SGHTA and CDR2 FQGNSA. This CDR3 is CASSLAGINSPLHF. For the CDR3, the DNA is TGTGCCAGCAGCTTAGCCGGGATTAATTCACCCCTCCACTTT.

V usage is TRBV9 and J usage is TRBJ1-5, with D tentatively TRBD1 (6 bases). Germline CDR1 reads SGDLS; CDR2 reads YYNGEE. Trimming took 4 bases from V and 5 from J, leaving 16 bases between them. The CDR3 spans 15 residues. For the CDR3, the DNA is TGTGCCAGCAGCCCAGCGGTGGAGGGGGATCAGCCCCAGCATTTT. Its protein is CASSPAVEGDQPQHF.

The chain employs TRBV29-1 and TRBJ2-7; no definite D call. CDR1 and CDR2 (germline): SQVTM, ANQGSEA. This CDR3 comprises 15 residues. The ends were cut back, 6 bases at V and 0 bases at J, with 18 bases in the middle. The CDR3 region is CSVVSPTVSSYEQYF. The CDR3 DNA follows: TGCAGCGTGGTCTCTCCAACGGTCTCCTCCTACGAGCAGTACTTC.

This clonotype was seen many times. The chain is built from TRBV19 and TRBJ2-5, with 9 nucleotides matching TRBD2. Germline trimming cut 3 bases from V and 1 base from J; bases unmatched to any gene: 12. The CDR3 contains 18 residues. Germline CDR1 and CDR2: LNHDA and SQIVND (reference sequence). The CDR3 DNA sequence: TGTGCCAGTAGTATGAAGATCTGGAAACTAGCGGGCCAAGAGACCCAGTACTTC. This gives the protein CASSMKIWKLAGQETQYF.